This T cell receptor beta chain derives from a study of T cells in Graves' hyperthyroidism and ophthalmopathy. Amplification yielded TCR beta CDR3 regions, with RNA transcripts as the source. Carried out on the TCR CDR3, a first-round RT-PCR used the HTBI primer set. TCRdb redid the calling of the multiplex PCR reads with MiXCR, one entry per CDR3 protein. The data hold fewer than 750,000 distinct CDR3 sequences, with 35% to 55% observed a single time. This clonotype was seen only a few times. This sequence was found in a woman between 18 and 29 years old with Graves' hyperthyroidism. The specimen sequenced was peripheral blood or thyroid tissue (not recorded which).

DNA for the CDR3: TGCGCCAGCAGCTCCGCAGGGGGATTTGACGAGCAGTACTTC. Translation: CASSSAGGFDEQYF. The chain has TRBV5-1 and TRBJ2-7; 7 nucleotides agree with TRBD1. J lost 5 bases, V lost 3 bases, and 8 bases had no gene match. CDR3 length: 14 residues. Per the germline V gene, CDR1 is SGHRS and CDR2 is YFSETQ.